The 19 T cell receptor beta chains below were found in one sample sequenced in a study of regulatory T cells in long-lasting Graves disease. The TCR beta library used iRepertoire HTBI primers with Arm-PCR amplification of CDR3. TCRdb fed the multiplex PCR reads into MiXCR, producing one record per CDR3 protein. The repertoire has a few hundred thousand distinct CDR3 sequences, 20% to 25% of them found once; the top ten carry about a quarter. Described time point: persistent/refractory GD, antithyroid drugs over 5 years with positive TRAb. PBMCs provided the RNA from which the TCR library was made. The sequencing here drew on peripheral blood mononuclear cells (PBMCs), taken when the disease was refractory, from a patient treated with antithyroid drugs. These receptors all come from a female donor with Graves disease.

In regard to this clonotype: Possible read error: a much larger clone is one base away. The rearrangement uses TRBV6-1 and TRBJ1-2, with D perhaps TRBD1 (5 bases). This CDR3 region has 14 residues. CDR1 and CDR2 from the germline V gene are MNHNS and SASEGT. The CDR3, as DNA: TGTGCCACCGGCGGGGACGGAGCTAACTGTGGCTACACCTTC. The encoded protein is CATGGDGANCGYTF.

Only a few counts were recorded for this clonotype. The gene calls are TRBV27 and TRBJ2-7; 14 bases are shared with TRBD2. Losses at the gene ends were 5 bases for V and 3 bases for J; bases not matched to a gene: 9. Germline CDR1 MNHEY, CDR2 SMNVEV (reference sequence). The CDR3 contains 17 residues. The chain's CDR3 is CASSPGLAGGAFYEQYF. CDR3 DNA sequence: TGTGCCAGCAGTCCAGGACTAGCGGGAGGTGCTTTCTACGAGCAGTACTTC.

This clonotype came up many times. The chain couples TRBV11-1 to TRBJ1-1; TRBD1 is a possible D gene (5 bases). Trimming removed 1 base from V and 4 bases from J, with 7 bases in between. The CDR3 runs 13 residues. CDR1 and CDR2 from the germline V gene are SGHAT and FQDESV (reference sequence). The CDR3 DNA sequence: TGTGCCAGCAGCTTAGTCGACAGCACTGAAGCTTTCTTT. Protein sequence: CASSLVDSTEAFF.

This clonotype was counted ten times or more. V is TRBV11-1 and J is TRBJ2-5, with a possible D match to TRBD2 (5 bases). Germline V gene lookup returns CDR1 SGHAT and CDR2 FQDESV (reference sequence). The V end lost 3 bases, the J end lost 7 bases, and 24 bases lay between the germline ends. The CDR3 sequence is 17 residues long. CDR3 in amino acids: CASSLMVGIGPGGTQYF. The DNA of the CDR3 is TGTGCCAGCAGCTTGATGGTGGGGATCGGTCCAGGAGGGACCCAGTACTTC.

The V and J genes are TRBV5-6 and TRBJ2-7; the match to TRBD2 covers 12 bases. The V segment lost 5 bases and the J segment 3 bases; nucleotides outside the gene matches: 9. The CDR3 length is 16 residues. The germline gives CDR1 SGHDT, CDR2 YYEEEE. CDR3 in DNA: TGTGCCAGCAGACCGAATGGACTAGCGGGAAACTACGAGCAGTACTTC. This codes for CASRPNGLAGNYEQYF. Drawing the rest from reference TRBV5-6 and TRBJ2-7, the complete variable domain is DAGVTQSPTHLIKTRGQQVTLRCSPKSGHDTVSWYQQALGQGPQFIFQYYEEEERQRGNFPDRFSGHQFPNYSSELNVNALLLGDSALYLCASRPNGLAGNYEQYFGPGTRLTVT.

The rearrangement uses TRBV5-1 and TRBJ2-1, with TRBD2 matching 8 bases. The V and J ends lost 0 bases and 9 bases, in that order; junction bases with no gene match: 11. Germline CDR1 is SGHRS and CDR2 is YFSETQ. The CDR3 is made up of 16 amino acids. Here the CDR3 DNA reads TGCGCCAGCAGCTTGGGCCCGGGACTAGTGCTGAGTGAGCAGTTCTTC. This encodes CASSLGPGLVLSEQFF.

The chain couples TRBV24-1 to TRBJ1-1; maybe TRBD1 (6 bases). Per the germline V gene, CDR1 is KGHDR and CDR2 is SFDVKD. The CDR3 totals 14 residues. V lost 9 bases, J lost 6 bases, and 19 bases lay in between. In nucleotides, the CDR3 is TGTGCCACCGGTAGCGGACAGCCCTTGGCTGAAGCTTTCTTT. Translating gives CATGSGQPLAEAFF.

This clonotype was found a few times. J is TRBJ2-5 and V is TRBV20-1; D is possibly TRBD2 (5 bases). This CDR3 has 11 amino acids. CDR1 DFQATT and CDR2 SNEGSKA come from the germline V gene (reference sequence). Trimming took 6 bases from V and 4 from J, leaving 9 bases between them. The CDR3 DNA follows: TGCAGTGCACTCCGGGGAGAGACCCAGTACTTC. It encodes CSALRGETQYF.

The V call is TRBV11-2, the J call TRBJ2-2; TRBD1 might be the D (6 bases). The germline V gene encodes CDR1 SGHAT and CDR2 FQNNGV. Trimming cost V 4 bases and J 6 bases, with 18 bases left between them. This CDR3 contains 16 residues. The CDR3 loop is CASSSTRQAGAGELFF. The CDR3 coding sequence is TGTGCCAGCAGCTCCACACGACAGGCTGGTGCCGGGGAGCTGTTTTTT.

This clonotype was seen only once. CDR3 in amino acids: CASSRGLASHNEQFF. The CDR3, as DNA: TGTGCCAGCAGCCGGGGACTAGCGAGCCACAATGAGCAGTTCTTC. The V call is TRBV7-6, the J call TRBJ2-1, with 10 bases fitting TRBD2. CDR1 and CDR2 from the germline V gene are SGHVS and FNYEAQ. There are 15 residues in the CDR3. J was trimmed by 5 bases and V by 5 bases; bases with no gene match: 6.

This clonotype has just a few counts. V usage is TRBV7-3 and J usage is TRBJ2-7, with D possibly called TRBD1 or TRBD2 (5 bases each). Trimming removed 5 bases from V and 4 bases from J, with 18 bases in between. The CDR3 runs to 15 residues. Germline V gene sequence: CDR1 SGHTA, CDR2 FQGTGA. DNA for the CDR3: TGTGCCAGCAGCGCGCAACCGGGACCTTCGTACGAGCAGTACTTC. It encodes CASSAQPGPSYEQYF.

This clonotype was recorded at least ten times. V is TRBV2 and J is TRBJ1-5; D ambiguous. CDR3 length: 13 residues. The germline V gene has CDR1 SNHLY and CDR2 FYNNEI. V was clipped by 2 bases and J by 7 bases, with 9 bases between them. The CDR3 sequence is CASSEPGGQPQHF. The CDR3 DNA follows: TGTGCCAGCAGTGAACCTGGCGGACAGCCCCAGCATTTT. Complete variable domain (other parts from reference TRBV2 and TRBJ1-5): EPEVTQTPSHQVTQMGQEVILRCVPISNHLYFYWYRQILGQKVEFLVSFYNNEISEKSEIFDDQFSVERPDGSNFTLKIRSTKLEDSAMYFCASSEPGGQPQHFGDGTRLSIL.

The chain links TRBV7-2 to TRBJ1-4; 8 bases fit TRBD1. Trimming at V came to 2 bases and at J to 10 bases, leaving 9 bases not matched to a gene. The CDR3 totals 15 residues. Germline CDR1 reads SGHTA; CDR2 reads FQGNSA. In DNA form, the CDR3 reads TGTGCCAGCAGCTTAAATTCAGGGGGCCTAGGAAAACTGTTTTTT. Its protein product is CASSLNSGGLGKLFF.

This clonotype was seen many times. The chain links TRBV24-1 to TRBJ2-7; D is possibly TRBD2 (6 bases). This CDR3 is 13 amino acids long. V was shortened by 5 bases and J by 3 bases, with 10 bases between the two germline ends. Per the germline V gene, CDR1 is KGHDR and CDR2 is SFDVKD. The CDR3 sequence: CATSGASDYEQYF. CDR3 nucleotides: TGTGCCACCAGTGGGGCTAGCGACTACGAGCAGTACTTC.

The V call is TRBV28, the J call TRBJ2-2; a possible D gene is TRBD2 (6 bases). The germline V gene encodes CDR1 MDHEN and CDR2 SYDVKM. V gave up 5 bases and J gave up 6 bases, with 13 bases separating them. There are 14 residues in the CDR3. The CDR3 loop reads CASSNPGLAGELFF. CDR3 DNA: TGTGCCAGCAGTAATCCGGGACTCGCCGGGGAGCTGTTTTTT.

This clonotype was observed at least ten times. This CDR3 is CASSLVAVSNYGYTF. The DNA of the CDR3 is TGCGCCAGCAGCTTGGTGGCAGTCTCTAACTATGGCTACACCTTC. The chain couples TRBV5-1 to TRBJ1-2; D is unclear. The V gene lost 0 bases and the J gene lost 0 bases, with 9 bases spanning the gap. Germline CDR1 reads SGHRS; CDR2 reads YFSETQ. The CDR3 loop spans 15 amino acids.

On this clonotype itself: At one end, the junction sequence differs from germline, possibly due to a read error. The chain combines TRBV24-1 with TRBJ1-1; D not certain. The CDR3 is made up of 16 amino acids. Looked up from germline, CDR1 is KGHDR and CDR2 is SFDVKD. CDR3 sequence (DNA): TGTGCCATCAGTGATTCCCGTAGAGGAATGAACACTGAAGCTTTCTTT. Amino acids: CAISDSRRGMNTEAFF.

This clonotype was seen only a few times. This chain uses TRBV10-3 with TRBJ1-1, with D unclear. This CDR3 is built from 12 residues. CDR1 and CDR2 (germline): ENHRY, SYGVKD. Trimming shortened V by 9 bases and J by 3 bases, and 11 bases separated the two germline ends. The CDR3 reads CAISKPDTEAFF. CDR3 in DNA: TGTGCCATATCCAAACCCGACACTGAAGCTTTCTTT.

This clonotype was detected a few times. This rearrangement joins TRBV4-3 to TRBJ1-2; TRBD1 agrees at 12 bases. This CDR3 comprises 16 residues. From germline, CDR1 is LGHNA and CDR2 YSLEER. V shed 0 bases and J 8 bases; nucleotides not matched to a gene: 7. The chain's CDR3 is CASSQDSGQGAEGYTF. DNA of the CDR3: TGCGCCAGCAGCCAAGATTCGGGACAGGGGGCAGAGGGCTACACCTTC.